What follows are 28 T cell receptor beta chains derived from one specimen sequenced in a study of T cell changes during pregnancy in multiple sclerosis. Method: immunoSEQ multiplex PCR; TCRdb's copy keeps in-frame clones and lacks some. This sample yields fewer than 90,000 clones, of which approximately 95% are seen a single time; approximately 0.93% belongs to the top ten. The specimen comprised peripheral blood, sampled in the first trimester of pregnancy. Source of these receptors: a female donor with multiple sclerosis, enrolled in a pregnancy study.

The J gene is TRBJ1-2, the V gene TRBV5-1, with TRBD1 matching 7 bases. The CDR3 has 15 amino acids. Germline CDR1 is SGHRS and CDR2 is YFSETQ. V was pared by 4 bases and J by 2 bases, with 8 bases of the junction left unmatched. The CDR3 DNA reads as TGCGCCAGCAGCCTGGAGGGCAGGGGGAACTATGGCTACACCTTC. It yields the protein CASSLEGRGNYGYTF.

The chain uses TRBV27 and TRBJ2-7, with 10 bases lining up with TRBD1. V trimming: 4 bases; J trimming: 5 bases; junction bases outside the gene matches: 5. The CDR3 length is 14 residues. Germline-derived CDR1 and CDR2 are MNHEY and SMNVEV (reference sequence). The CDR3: CASSSDRGRHEQYF. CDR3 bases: TGTGCCAGCAGTTCCGACAGGGGGCGCCACGAGCAGTACTTC.

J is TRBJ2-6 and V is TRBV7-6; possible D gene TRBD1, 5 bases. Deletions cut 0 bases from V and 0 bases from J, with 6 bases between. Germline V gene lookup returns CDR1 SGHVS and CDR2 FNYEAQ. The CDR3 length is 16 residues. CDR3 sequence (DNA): TGTGCCAGCAGCTTAGCGCAGGGCTCTGGGGCCAACGTCCTGACTTTC. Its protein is CASSLAQGSGANVLTF.

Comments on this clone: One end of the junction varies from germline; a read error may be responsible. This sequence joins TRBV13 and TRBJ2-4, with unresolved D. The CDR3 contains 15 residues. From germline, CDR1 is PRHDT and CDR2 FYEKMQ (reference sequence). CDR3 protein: CASSLGLESKNIQYF. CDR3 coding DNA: TGTGCCAGCAGCCTAGGTCTAGAATCCAAAAACATTCAGTACTTC.

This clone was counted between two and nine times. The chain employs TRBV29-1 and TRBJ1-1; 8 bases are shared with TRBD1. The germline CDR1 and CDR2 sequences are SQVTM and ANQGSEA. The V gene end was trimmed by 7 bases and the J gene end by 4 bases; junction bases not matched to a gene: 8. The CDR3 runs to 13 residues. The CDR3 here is CSALTGVGTEAFF. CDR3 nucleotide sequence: TGCAGCGCCCTGACAGGGGTCGGCACTGAAGCTTTCTTT.

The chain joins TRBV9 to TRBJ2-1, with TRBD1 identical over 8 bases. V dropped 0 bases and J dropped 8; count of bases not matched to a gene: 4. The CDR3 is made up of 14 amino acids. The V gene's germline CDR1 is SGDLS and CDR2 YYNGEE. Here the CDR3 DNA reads TGTGCCAGCAGCGTAGTAGCAGGGGGCGATGAGCAGTTCTTC. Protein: CASSVVAGGDEQFF.

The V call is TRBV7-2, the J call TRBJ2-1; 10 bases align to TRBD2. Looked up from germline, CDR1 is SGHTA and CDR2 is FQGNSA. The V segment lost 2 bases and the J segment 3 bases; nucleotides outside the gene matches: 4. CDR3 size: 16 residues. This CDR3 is CASSLQLAGFYNEQFF. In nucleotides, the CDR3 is TGTGCCAGCAGCTTACAACTAGCGGGGTTCTACAATGAGCAGTTCTTC.

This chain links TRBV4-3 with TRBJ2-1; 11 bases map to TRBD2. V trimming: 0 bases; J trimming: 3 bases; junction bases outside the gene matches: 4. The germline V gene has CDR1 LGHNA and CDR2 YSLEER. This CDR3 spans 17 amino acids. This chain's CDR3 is CASSQDSGGAHYNEQFF. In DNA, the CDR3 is TGCGCCAGCAGCCAAGATAGCGGGGGGGCCCACTACAATGAGCAGTTCTTC.

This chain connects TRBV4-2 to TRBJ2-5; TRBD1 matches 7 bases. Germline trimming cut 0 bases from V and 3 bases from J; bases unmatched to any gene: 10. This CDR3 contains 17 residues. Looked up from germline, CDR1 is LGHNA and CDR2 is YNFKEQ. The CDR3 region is CASSQERFQGTEETQYF. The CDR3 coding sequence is TGTGCCAGCAGCCAAGAAAGGTTTCAGGGGACAGAAGAGACCCAGTACTTC.

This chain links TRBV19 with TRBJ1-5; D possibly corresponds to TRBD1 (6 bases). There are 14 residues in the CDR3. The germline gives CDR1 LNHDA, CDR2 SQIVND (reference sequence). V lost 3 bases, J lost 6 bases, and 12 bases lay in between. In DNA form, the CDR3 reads TGTGCCAGTAGTATGGGGGGGGCGGTTCAGCCCCAGCATTTT. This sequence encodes CASSMGGAVQPQHF.

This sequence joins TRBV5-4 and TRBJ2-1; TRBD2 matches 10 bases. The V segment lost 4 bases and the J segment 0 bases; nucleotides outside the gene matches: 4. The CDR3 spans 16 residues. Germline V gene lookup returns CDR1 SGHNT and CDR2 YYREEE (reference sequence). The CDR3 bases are TGTGCCAGCAGCCCAAGCGGGGGGGCCTCCTACAATGAGCAGTTCTTC. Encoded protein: CASSPSGGASYNEQFF.

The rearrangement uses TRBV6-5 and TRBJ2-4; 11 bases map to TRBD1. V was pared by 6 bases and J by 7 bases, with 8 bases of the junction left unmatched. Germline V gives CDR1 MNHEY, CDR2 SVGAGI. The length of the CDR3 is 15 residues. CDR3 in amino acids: CASSLGTGGRNIQYF. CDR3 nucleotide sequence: TGTGCCAGCAGCCTTGGGACAGGGGGTAGGAACATTCAGTACTTC.

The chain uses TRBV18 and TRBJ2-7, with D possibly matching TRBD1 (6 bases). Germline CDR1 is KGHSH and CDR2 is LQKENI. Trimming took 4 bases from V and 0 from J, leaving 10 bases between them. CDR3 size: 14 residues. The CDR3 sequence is CASSRQGLSYEQYF. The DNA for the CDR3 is TGTGCCAGCTCACGGCAGGGGCTCTCCTACGAGCAGTACTTC.

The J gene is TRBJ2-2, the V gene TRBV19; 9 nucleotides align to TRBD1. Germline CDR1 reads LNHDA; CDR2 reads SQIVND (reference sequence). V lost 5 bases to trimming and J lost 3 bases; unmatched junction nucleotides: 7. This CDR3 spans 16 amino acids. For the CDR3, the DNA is TGTGCCAGTAGTGCTCCGGACAGGGGCCACACCGGGGAGCTGTTTTTT. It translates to CASSAPDRGHTGELFF.

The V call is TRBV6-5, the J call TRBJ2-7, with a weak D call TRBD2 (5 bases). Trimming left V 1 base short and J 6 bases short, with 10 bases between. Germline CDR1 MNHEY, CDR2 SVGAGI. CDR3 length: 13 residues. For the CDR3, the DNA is TGTGCCAGCAGTTACTTCCCTCGGGGCGAGCAGTACTTC. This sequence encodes CASSYFPRGEQYF.

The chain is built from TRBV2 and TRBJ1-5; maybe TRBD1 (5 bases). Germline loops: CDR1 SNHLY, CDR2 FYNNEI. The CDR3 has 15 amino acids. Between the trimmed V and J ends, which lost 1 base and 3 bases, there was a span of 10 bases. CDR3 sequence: CASSEEDSHNQPQHF. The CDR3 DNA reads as TGTGCCAGCAGTGAAGAAGACAGTCACAATCAGCCCCAGCATTTT. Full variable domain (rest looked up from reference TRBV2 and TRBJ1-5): EPEVTQTPSHQVTQMGQEVILRCVPISNHLYFYWYRQILGQKVEFLVSFYNNEISEKSEIFDDQFSVERPDGSNFTLKIRSTKLEDSAMYFCASSEEDSHNQPQHFGDGTRLSIL.

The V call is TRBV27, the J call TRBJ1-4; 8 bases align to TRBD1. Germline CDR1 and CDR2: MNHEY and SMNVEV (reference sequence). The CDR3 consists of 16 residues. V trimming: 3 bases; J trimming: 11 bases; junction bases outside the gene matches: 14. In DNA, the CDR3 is TGTGCCAGCAGTTTTAATCAGGGGGCGCGTTTAGGGAAACTGTTTTTT. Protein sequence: CASSFNQGARLGKLFF.

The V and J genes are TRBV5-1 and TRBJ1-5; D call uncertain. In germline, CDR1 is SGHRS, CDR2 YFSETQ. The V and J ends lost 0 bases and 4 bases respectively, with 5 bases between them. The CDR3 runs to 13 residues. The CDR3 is CASSLALNQPQHF. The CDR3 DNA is TGCGCCAGCAGCTTGGCACTAAATCAGCCCCAGCATTTT.

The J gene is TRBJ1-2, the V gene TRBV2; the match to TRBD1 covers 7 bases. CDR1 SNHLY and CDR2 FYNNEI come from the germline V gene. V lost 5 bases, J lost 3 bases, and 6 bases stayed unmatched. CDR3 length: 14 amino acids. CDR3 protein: CASSSQGDDYGYTF. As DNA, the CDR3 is TGTGCCAGCAGTAGTCAGGGGGACGACTATGGCTACACCTTC.

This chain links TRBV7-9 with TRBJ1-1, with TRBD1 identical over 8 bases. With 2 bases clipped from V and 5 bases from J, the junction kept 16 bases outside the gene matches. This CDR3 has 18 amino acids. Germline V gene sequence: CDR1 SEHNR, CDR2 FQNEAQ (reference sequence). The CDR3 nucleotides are TGTGCCAGCAGCTTAAAGGCGATACTGGACAGGGCGAATACTGAAGCTTTCTTT. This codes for CASSLKAILDRANTEAFF.

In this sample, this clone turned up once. The CDR3 nucleotides are TGCGCCAGCAGCTCCGGACTAGCGGGCACAGATACGCAGTATTTT. The encoded protein is CASSSGLAGTDTQYF. J is TRBJ2-3 and V is TRBV5-1, with 10 bases lining up with TRBD2. Per germline, CDR1 SGHRS and CDR2 YFSETQ. This CDR3 contains 15 residues. V was clipped by 3 bases and J by 1 base; unmatched bases: 2.

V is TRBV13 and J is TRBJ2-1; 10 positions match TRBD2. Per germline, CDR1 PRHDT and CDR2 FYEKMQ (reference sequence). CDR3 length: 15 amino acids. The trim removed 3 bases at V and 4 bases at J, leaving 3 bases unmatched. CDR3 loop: CASSFQAGGYNEQFF. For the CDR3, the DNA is TGTGCCAGCAGCTTCCAAGCGGGAGGGTACAATGAGCAGTTCTTC.

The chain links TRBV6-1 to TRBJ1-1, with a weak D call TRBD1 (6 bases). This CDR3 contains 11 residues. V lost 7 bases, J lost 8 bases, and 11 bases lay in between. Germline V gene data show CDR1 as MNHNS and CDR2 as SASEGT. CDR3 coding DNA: TGTGCCAGCAAGTCCGGGACAGAAGCTTTCTTT. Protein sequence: CASKSGTEAFF.

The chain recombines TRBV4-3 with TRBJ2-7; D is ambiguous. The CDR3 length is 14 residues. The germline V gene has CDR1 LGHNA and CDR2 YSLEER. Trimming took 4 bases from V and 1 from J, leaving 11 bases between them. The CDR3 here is CASSLGLASYEQYF. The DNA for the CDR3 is TGCGCCAGCAGCCTTGGCTTGGCTTCCTACGAGCAGTACTTC.

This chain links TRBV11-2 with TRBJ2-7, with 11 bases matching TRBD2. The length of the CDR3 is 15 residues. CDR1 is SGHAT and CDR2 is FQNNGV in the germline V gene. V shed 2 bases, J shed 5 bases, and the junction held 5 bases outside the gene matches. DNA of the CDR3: TGTGCCAGCAGCTTAAATAGCGGGAGGGCCAACGAGCAGTACTTC. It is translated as CASSLNSGRANEQYF.

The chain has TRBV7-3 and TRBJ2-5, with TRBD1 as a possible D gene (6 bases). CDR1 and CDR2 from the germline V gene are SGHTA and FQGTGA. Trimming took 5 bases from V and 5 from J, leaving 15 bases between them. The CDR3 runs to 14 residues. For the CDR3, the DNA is TGTGCCAGCAGCACAACTGGGGGCACGGAGACCCAGTACTTC. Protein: CASSTTGGTETQYF.

DNA for the CDR3: TGCGCCAGCAGCGTAACAGGGGACGAGCAGTACTTC. This encodes CASSVTGDEQYF. The rearrangement links TRBV5-1 to TRBJ2-7; 7 nucleotides line up with TRBD1. The germline V gene encodes CDR1 SGHRS and CDR2 YFSETQ. J was trimmed by 5 bases and V by 4 bases; bases with no gene match: 3. The CDR3 runs 12 residues.

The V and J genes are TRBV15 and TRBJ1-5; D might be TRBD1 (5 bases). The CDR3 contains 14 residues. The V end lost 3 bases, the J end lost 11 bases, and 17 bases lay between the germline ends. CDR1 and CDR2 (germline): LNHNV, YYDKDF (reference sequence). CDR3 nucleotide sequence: TGTGCCACCAGCAGGACACCGGGCCAAGGGGCCCAGCATTTT. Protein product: CATSRTPGQGAQHF.